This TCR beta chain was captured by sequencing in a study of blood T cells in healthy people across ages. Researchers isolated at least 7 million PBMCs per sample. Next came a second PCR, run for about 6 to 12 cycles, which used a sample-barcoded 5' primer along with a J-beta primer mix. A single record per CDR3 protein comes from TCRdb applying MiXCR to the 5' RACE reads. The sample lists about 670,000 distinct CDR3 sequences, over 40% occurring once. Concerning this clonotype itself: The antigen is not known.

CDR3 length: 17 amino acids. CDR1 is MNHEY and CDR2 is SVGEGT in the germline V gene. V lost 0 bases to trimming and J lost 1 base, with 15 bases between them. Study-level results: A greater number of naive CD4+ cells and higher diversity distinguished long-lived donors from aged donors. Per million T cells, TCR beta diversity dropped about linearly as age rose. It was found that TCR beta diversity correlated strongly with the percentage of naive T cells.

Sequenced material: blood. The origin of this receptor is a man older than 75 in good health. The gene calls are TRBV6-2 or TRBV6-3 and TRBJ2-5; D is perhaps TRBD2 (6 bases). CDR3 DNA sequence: TGTGCCAGCAGTTACTCGGGTAGCGGAAGCAGCCAAGAGACCCAGTACTTC. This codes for CASSYSGSGSSQETQYF.